This TCR beta chain was found in a study of blood T cell repertoires in COVID-19. Study context: T cells, B-cell-depleted T cells, or PBMCs provided the cDNA or gDNA that served as material.

Trimming left V 2 bases short and J 0 bases short, with 11 bases between. The germline CDR1 and CDR2 sequences are SGHNT and YENEEA. CDR3 length: 15 residues. Data came from immunoSEQ multiplex PCR; TCRdb stores just in-frame clones and leaves some out. The table lists 95,000 to 110,000 clones, about 87% of them singletons. The chain has TRBV11-3 and TRBJ2-7; no clear D. The clonotype comes from a man aged 50-60 years with acute or convalescent COVID-19. The sample was peripheral blood. CDR3 DNA sequence: TGTGCCAGCAGCTTACACAGTCAGAACTCCTACGAGCAGTACTTC. Its protein is CASSLHSQNSYEQYF. Filled out from reference TRBV11-3 and TRBJ2-7, the complete variable domain reads EAGVVQSPRYKIIEKKQPVAFWCNPISGHNTLYWYLQNLGQGPELLIRYENEEAVDDSQLPKDRFSAERLKGVDSTLKIQPAELGDSAVYLCASSLHSQNSYEQYFGPGTRLTVT.